The T cell receptor beta chain described here comes from a study of blood T cell repertoires in COVID-19. The CDR3 totals 21 residues. Germline V gene data show CDR1 as MNHEY and CDR2 as SVGEGT. V was cut by 2 bases and J by 7 bases, with 33 bases left in between. Profiled with immunoSEQ multiplex PCR; TCRdb holds only in-frame clones, not every one. The repertoire holds around 100,000 clones, with 84% as singletons. Sequencing was done on a sample of peripheral blood. The TCR sequence derives from a human donor in a cohort sampled during active COVID-19. This chain joins TRBV6-2 or TRBV6-3 and TRBJ2-1, with TRBD2 as a possible D gene (6 bases). DNA for the CDR3: TGTGCCAGCAGTTACCTCCCAGCGGATCGCTACGGGAGCCGCGCTGGGAATGAGCAGTTCTTC. It codes for CASSYLPADRYGSRAGNEQFF.